Listed below are T cell receptor beta chains from one sample, sequenced in a study of T cells expressing NK-cell markers. Following a re-call of the 5' RACE reads, TCRdb has one entry per CDR3 protein and lacks DNA. This specimen shows about 32,000 distinct CDR3 sequences; the ten leading clones hold about 60%. Input material: blood T cells: a sorted CD56 or NKG2C T cell subset, CD4+ or CD8+ T cells, or bulk PBMC T cells (not recorded which). Source of these receptors: a woman aged 18 to 75 in good health. The CDR3 runs from the conserved cysteine through the conserved F or W. For some rows the clone size is stated as once, few or many, or as a class when expanded; others skip it.

v_gene,j_gene,abundance,CDR3aa
TRBV4-1,TRBJ1-1,NA,CASSQAVSMNTEAFF
TRBV12-3/TRBV12-4,TRBJ2-1,NA,CASSSSKGSSYNEQFF
TRBV5-5,TRBJ2-7,NA,CASSSKSDGYEQYF
TRBV7-9,TRBJ2-2,NA,CASSPLANTGELFF
TRBV3-1,TRBJ1-2,NA,CASSQDREGWVYGYTF
TRBV4-1,TRBJ1-5,NA,CASSPGTGFQQPQHF
TRBV11-2,TRBJ2-7,NA,CASSQRGGRSSYEQYF
TRBV6-1,TRBJ2-2,medium-sized,CASSEAPGNTGELFF
TRBV28,TRBJ2-4,NA,CASSRQGEMVKNIQYF
TRBV5-1,TRBJ2-2,NA,CASSGHSNTGELFF
TRBV7-6,TRBJ2-1,NA,CASSPRTGYNEQFF
TRBV27,TRBJ2-7,NA,CASSLQTSGSNEQYF
TRBV5-1,TRBJ2-6,medium-sized,CASRDGTSGANVLTF
TRBV28,TRBJ1-1,NA,CASTTRRGGLQRDHEAFF
TRBV28,TRBJ2-5,NA,CASSLPGGQETQYF
TRBV10-3,TRBJ2-7,NA,CAISESSSPYTASIFTYEQYF
TRBV20-1,TRBJ2-7,NA,CSASPTSLGPYEQYF
TRBV13,TRBJ1-6,NA,CASSTRGVTYNSPLHF
TRBV9,TRBJ2-1,NA,CASSSGNNEQFF
TRBV27,TRBJ2-7,NA,CAALHGGDEQYF
TRBV5-6,TRBJ2-5,NA,CASSPPDYKQETQYF
TRBV27,TRBJ2-1,NA,CASSPTSETYNEQFF